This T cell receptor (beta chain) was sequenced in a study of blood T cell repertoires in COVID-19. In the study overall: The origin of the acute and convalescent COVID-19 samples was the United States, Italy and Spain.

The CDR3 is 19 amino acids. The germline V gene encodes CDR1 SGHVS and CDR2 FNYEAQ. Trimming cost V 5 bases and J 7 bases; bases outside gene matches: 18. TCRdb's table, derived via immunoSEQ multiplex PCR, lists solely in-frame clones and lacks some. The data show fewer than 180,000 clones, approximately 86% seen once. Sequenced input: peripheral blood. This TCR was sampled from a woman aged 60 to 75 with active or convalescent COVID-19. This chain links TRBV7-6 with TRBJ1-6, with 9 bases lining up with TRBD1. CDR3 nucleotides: TGTGCCAGCAGCCTAAAACCTCCGGGACAGGGAGTAGGGAATTCACCCCTCCACTTT. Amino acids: CASSLKPPGQGVGNSPLHF.